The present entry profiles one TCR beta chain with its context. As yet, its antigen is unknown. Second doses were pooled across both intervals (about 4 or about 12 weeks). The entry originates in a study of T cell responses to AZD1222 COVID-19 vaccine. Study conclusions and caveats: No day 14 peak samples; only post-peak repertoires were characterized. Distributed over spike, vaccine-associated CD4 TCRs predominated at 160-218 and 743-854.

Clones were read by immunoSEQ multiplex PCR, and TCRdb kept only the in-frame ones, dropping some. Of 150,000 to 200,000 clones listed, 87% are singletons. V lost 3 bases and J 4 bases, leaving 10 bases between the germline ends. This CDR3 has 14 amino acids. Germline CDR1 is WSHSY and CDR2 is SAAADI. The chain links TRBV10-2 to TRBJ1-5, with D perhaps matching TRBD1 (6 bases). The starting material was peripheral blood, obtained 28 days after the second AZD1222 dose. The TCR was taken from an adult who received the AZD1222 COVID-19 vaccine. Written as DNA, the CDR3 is TGCGCCAGCAGTGATCGGGACATAAATCAGCCCCAGCATTTT. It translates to CASSDRDINQPQHF.